Here is one TCR beta chain with its context. From germline, CDR1 is LNHDA and CDR2 SQIVND (reference sequence). The CDR3 has 14 amino acids. Trimming took 5 bases from V and 12 from J, leaving 17 bases between them. The data derive from a study of Ad26.COV2.S vaccination and SARS-CoV-2 variants. Profiling relied on immunoSEQ multiplex PCR, and the TCRdb table lists in-frame clones only, not all of them. The table has around 300,000 clones, 85% to 90% seen once; the top ten hold around 5.5%. Treatment of the sample: roughly 18 received Ad26.COV2.S at low or high dose, single or two shots; five or six received placebo; per-sample allocation not given. Specimens were obtained on day 63 following the first vaccine or placebo injection.

This sequence originates from a person aged 18-60 years who received the Ad26.COV2.S COVID-19 vaccine or a placebo. The rearrangement links TRBV19 to TRBJ1-6; D not resolved. Sequencing was performed on peripheral blood, taken in a trial of Ad26.COV2.S vaccine versus placebo. The CDR3 region is CASSSGGGRGPLHF. Here the CDR3 DNA reads TGTGCCAGTAGTTCCGGAGGCGGACGGGGACCCCTCCACTTT. The whole variable domain, remainder taken from reference TRBV19 and TRBJ1-6, is DGGITQSPKYLFRKEGQNVTLSCEQNLNHDAMYWYRQDPGQGLRLIYYSQIVNDFQKGDIAEGYSVSREKKESFPLTVTSAQKNPTAFYLCASSSGGGRGPLHFGNGTRLTVT.